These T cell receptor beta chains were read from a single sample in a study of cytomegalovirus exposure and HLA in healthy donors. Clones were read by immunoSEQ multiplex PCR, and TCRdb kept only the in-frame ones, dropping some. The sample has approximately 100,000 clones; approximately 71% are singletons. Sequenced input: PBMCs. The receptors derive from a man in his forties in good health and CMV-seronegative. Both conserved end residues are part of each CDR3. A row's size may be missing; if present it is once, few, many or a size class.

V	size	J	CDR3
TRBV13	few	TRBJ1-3	CASSRRDRGAGNTIYF
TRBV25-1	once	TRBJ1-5	CASSVGQSNQPQHF
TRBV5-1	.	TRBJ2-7	CASSLTGGEQYF
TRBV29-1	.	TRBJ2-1	CSVAGLGGLRNEQFF
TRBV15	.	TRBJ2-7	CATSRESAGARYEQYF
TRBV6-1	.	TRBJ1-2	CASSEWGSAGLF
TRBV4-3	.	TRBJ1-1	CASSHAGTGTEAFF
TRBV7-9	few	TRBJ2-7	CASSLTGVEQYF
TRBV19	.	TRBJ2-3	CASSIVPSDTQYF
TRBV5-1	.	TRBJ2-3	CASSDRAGDTQYF
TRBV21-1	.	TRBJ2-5	CASSKLDRLQETQYF
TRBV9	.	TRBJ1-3	CASSSDVSSGNTIYF
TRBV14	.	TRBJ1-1	CASSQVQGAVTEAFF
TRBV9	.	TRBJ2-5	CASSVGMSGGRGETQYF
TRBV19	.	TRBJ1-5	CASTPPGTGGAGGQPQHF
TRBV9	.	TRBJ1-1	CASSVGQENTEAFF
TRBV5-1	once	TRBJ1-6	CASSLVRGPGSPLHF
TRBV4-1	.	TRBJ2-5	CASSQVRGDEETQYF
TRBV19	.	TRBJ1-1	CASSGAMNTEAFF
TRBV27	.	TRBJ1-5	CASSLSSNQPQHF
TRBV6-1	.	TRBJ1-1	CASSEEEMEGANTEAFF
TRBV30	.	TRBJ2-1	CAGRQLGSYNEQFF
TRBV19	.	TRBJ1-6	CASTLISDNSPLHF
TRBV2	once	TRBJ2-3	CASSERSLPGDKYF
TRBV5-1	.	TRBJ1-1	CASSLNTLNTEAFF
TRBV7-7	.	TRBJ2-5	CASSLLTEETQYF
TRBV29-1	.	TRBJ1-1	CSVEDHFRLRNTEAFF
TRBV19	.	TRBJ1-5	CASSDTNNQPQHF
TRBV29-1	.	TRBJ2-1	CSVARGEEYNEQFF
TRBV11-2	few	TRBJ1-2	CASSSLRTGATPNYGYTF
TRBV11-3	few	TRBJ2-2	CASSSGQGGFANTGELFF
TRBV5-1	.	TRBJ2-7	CASSLVHNFQGNPTYEQYF
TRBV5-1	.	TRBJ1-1	CASSLNREMNTEAFF
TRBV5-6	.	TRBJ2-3	CASSLERGGGTDTQYF
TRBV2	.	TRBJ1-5	CASSLGRVNQPQHF
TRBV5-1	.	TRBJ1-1	CASSLGHSLLNTEAFF
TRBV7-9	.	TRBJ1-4	CASSLGGGLYEKLFF